The TCR beta chain described here comes from a study of blood T cell repertoires in COVID-19. Background on the study: Samples came from the United States, Italy and Spain, spanning acute and convalescent COVID-19.

Method: immunoSEQ multiplex PCR; TCRdb's copy keeps in-frame clones and lacks some. This sample has roughly 180,000 clones, with approximately 80% found just once. Recruits, aged roughly 18 to 89 years, lived in 20 to 30 US areas. For recovered donors of Cohort 3, there were two negative PCRs, clearance, or symptom resolution. This clone was seen only a few times. The CDR3 is 12 amino acids. V shed 0 bases and J shed 4 bases, with 5 bases lying between them. Germline CDR1 and CDR2: SGHDT and YYEEEE. Source material: PBMCs or T cells enriched from blood (not recorded which). The TCR sequence derives from a middle-aged man who had recovered from COVID-19. The chain uses TRBV5-6 and TRBJ2-7; D remains ambiguous. This CDR3 reads CASSLDKYEQYF. The CDR3 coding sequence is TGTGCCAGCAGCTTGGACAAATACGAGCAGTACTTC.